The 27 T cell receptor beta chains below were found in one sample sequenced in a study of T cells in localized non-small cell lung cancer. Data came from immunoSEQ multiplex PCR; TCRdb stores just in-frame clones and leaves some out. The sample has tens of thousands of clones, 60% to 85% seen once. Material: peripheral blood, obtained before any cancer treatment. These receptors all come from a man aged 40 to 70 with stage I squamous cell lung carcinoma.

The chain couples TRBV18 to TRBJ1-1; D uncertain. CDR1 is KGHSH, CDR2 LQKENI, per germline. Trimming removed 2 bases at V and 4 bases at J, with 8 bases between. This CDR3 region has 13 residues. CDR3 nucleotides: TGTGCCAGCTCACCAGTGGCAACCACTGAAGCTTTCTTT. Its translation: CASSPVATTEAFF.

The chain carries TRBV7-9 and TRBJ2-4; D may be TRBD1 (5 bases). The CDR3 runs to 12 residues. Germline V gives CDR1 SEHNR, CDR2 FQNEAQ (reference sequence). V dropped 5 bases and J dropped 5 bases, with 7 bases sitting between them. CDR3 sequence: CASSQTENIQYF. CDR3 DNA: TGTGCCAGCAGCCAGACAGAAAACATTCAGTACTTC.

In this sample, this clone turned up once. This chain links TRBV6-4 with TRBJ1-1, with D possibly matching TRBD1 (6 bases). CDR1 and CDR2 (germline): MRHNA, SNTAGT. V gave up 3 bases and J gave up 4 bases, with 12 bases separating them. This CDR3 region has 14 residues. The CDR3 DNA reads as TGTGCCAGCAGTGAACAGGACAGTGGCACTGAAGCTTTCTTT. It is translated as CASSEQDSGTEAFF.

The genes are TRBV6-5 and TRBJ2-1; possibly TRBD2 for D (5 bases). CDR1 and CDR2 from the germline V gene are MNHEY and SVGAGI. Trimming took off 1 base at V and 2 bases at J, with 9 bases between the two ends. The CDR3 is 15 amino acids. The DNA of the CDR3 is TGTGCCAGCAGTTACTTAGGAGGCGCCTACAATGAGCAGTTCTTC. Amino acids: CASSYLGGAYNEQFF.

In DNA, the CDR3 is TGTGCCAGCAGCGACTCGGGACAGGCAACAGATACGCAGTATTTT. Translated: CASSDSGQATDTQYF. The V and J genes are TRBV7-9 and TRBJ2-3; 8 nucleotides align to TRBD1. V was pared by 5 bases and J by 3 bases, with 7 bases of the junction left unmatched. The CDR3 covers 15 residues. Germline assignment: CDR1 SEHNR and CDR2 FQNEAQ (reference sequence).

V gene TRBV18 combines with J gene TRBJ2-3; the D is unclear. Germline lookup yields CDR1 KGHSH and CDR2 LQKENI. V was clipped by 3 bases and J by 6 bases, with 7 bases between them. This CDR3 is 12 amino acids long. The CDR3 coding sequence is TGTGCCAGCTCACCGCCGGTGGATACGCAGTATTTT. The encoded protein is CASSPPVDTQYF.

J is TRBJ1-1 and V is TRBV5-5; D is undetermined. The CDR3 has 14 amino acids. Germline loops: CDR1 SGHKS, CDR2 YYEKEE (reference sequence). V shed 0 bases and J shed 1 base, with 7 bases lying between them. CDR3 sequence: CASSLGSANTEAFF. Written as DNA, the CDR3 is TGTGCCAGCAGCTTGGGGTCAGCGAACACTGAAGCTTTCTTT.

The genes are TRBV9 and TRBJ1-5, with D perhaps matching TRBD1 (5 bases). The V and J ends lost 3 bases and 2 bases respectively, with 12 bases between them. Germline CDR1 and CDR2: SGDLS and YYNGEE. The length of the CDR3 is 15 residues. This CDR3 is CASSATDSRNQPQHF. The CDR3 DNA follows: TGTGCCAGCAGCGCCACTGACAGTCGCAATCAGCCCCAGCATTTT.

The chain recombines TRBV9 with TRBJ2-6; a possible D gene is TRBD2 (5 bases). The CDR3 runs to 17 residues. The V end lost 1 base, the J end lost 1 base, and 12 bases lay between the germline ends. CDR1 and CDR2 from the germline V gene are SGDLS and YYNGEE. Here the CDR3 DNA reads TGTGCCAGCAGCGTATATGAGGGTCTATCTGGGGCCAACGTCCTGACTTTC. It codes for CASSVYEGLSGANVLTF. Full variable domain (rest looked up from reference TRBV9 and TRBJ2-6): DSGVTQTPKHLITATGQRVTLRCSPRSGDLSVYWYQQSLDQGLQFLIQYYNGEERAKGNILERFSAQQFPDLHSELNLSSLELGDSALYFCASSVYEGLSGANVLTFGAGSRLTVL.

The chain recombines TRBV7-3 with TRBJ2-3; D ambiguous. With 5 bases removed from V and 0 bases from J, the gap between germline ends came to 15 bases. Germline assignment: CDR1 SGHTA and CDR2 FQGTGA. The CDR3 loop spans 16 amino acids. Here the CDR3 reads CASSQDSPASTDTQYF. The CDR3 DNA reads TGTGCCAGCAGCCAAGACTCCCCCGCTAGCACAGATACGCAGTATTTT.

Points on this clone: The junction shows a germline mismatch at one end, possibly a read error. The V call is TRBV20-1, the J call TRBJ1-2; D not certain. Germline lookup yields CDR1 DFQATT and CDR2 SNEGSKA (reference sequence). The CDR3 loop spans 8 amino acids. The CDR3 DNA follows: TGCAAAACCAACACCGAGGACTTC. This gives the protein CKTNTEDF.

This rearrangement joins TRBV6-4 to TRBJ1-1; possible D gene TRBD1, 5 bases. The CDR3 length is 13 residues. Trimming pared 8 bases from V and 0 bases from J, leaving 10 bases between. Germline-derived CDR1 and CDR2 are MRHNA and SNTAGT. CDR3 sequence: CASSRTLNTEAFF. CDR3 DNA sequence: TGTGCCAGCTCACGGACATTGAACACTGAAGCTTTCTTT.

The chain links TRBV6-6 to TRBJ1-5; 9 bases line up with TRBD1. V trimming: 7 bases; J trimming: 7 bases; junction bases outside the gene matches: 8. Germline-derived CDR1 and CDR2 are MNHNY and SVGAGI (reference sequence). There are 14 residues in the CDR3. The CDR3 DNA reads as TGTGCCAGCACTACAGGGACAGGGAGGCAGCCCCAGCATTTT. As protein: CASTTGTGRQPQHF.

This clone was counted ten times or more. The rearrangement links TRBV7-9 to TRBJ2-3; tentatively, D is TRBD2 (6 bases). The CDR3 has 14 amino acids. V was shortened by 3 bases and J by 4 bases, with 11 bases between the two germline ends. The germline V gene encodes CDR1 SEHNR and CDR2 FQNEAQ (reference sequence). The CDR3 loop is CASSFERDSDTQYF. The CDR3 DNA sequence: TGTGCCAGCAGCTTTGAGAGGGACTCAGATACGCAGTATTTT.

The chain couples TRBV29-1 to TRBJ2-2, with no clear D. The CDR3 covers 13 residues. Germline lookup yields CDR1 SQVTM and CDR2 ANQGSEA. V lost 3 bases to trimming and J lost 4 bases, with 9 bases between them. The CDR3 DNA reads TGCAGCGTTGATCTAGGACCCACCGGGGAGCTGTTTTTT. Its protein is CSVDLGPTGELFF.

V gene TRBV6-5 combines with J gene TRBJ2-7; perhaps TRBD1 as D (5 bases). CDR3 length: 13 residues. Germline assignment: CDR1 MNHEY and CDR2 SVGAGI. V was clipped by 2 bases and J by 3 bases, with 8 bases between them. CDR3 nucleotide sequence: TGTGCCAGCAGTTACCAGGGCTACTACGAGCAGTACTTC. Protein sequence: CASSYQGYYEQYF.

The chain carries TRBV18 and TRBJ2-7; 9 bases agree with TRBD2. CDR3 length: 15 amino acids. The V gene end was trimmed by 2 bases and the J gene end by 3 bases; junction bases not matched to a gene: 5. Germline lookup yields CDR1 KGHSH and CDR2 LQKENI. DNA for the CDR3: TGTGCCAGCTCACCAGGGCGGGGGGGAGACTACGAGCAGTACTTC. It encodes CASSPGRGGDYEQYF.

The V call is TRBV5-8, the J call TRBJ2-7, with 13 bases matching TRBD2. The V gene's germline CDR1 is SGHTS and CDR2 YDEGEE. The CDR3 totals 15 residues. J was trimmed by 3 bases and V by 4 bases; bases with no gene match: 4. CDR3 in amino acids: CASSQGLAGDYEQYF. The CDR3 DNA reads as TGTGCCAGCAGCCAAGGACTAGCGGGGGACTACGAGCAGTACTTC. Full variable domain (remainder filled in from reference TRBV5-8 and TRBJ2-7): EAGVTQSPTHLIKTRGQQATLRCSPISGHTSVYWYQQALGLGLQFLLWYDEGEERNRGNFPPRFSGRQFPNYSSELNVNALELEDSALYLCASSQGLAGDYEQYFGPGTRLTVT.

The gene calls are TRBV30 and TRBJ2-3, with a weak D call TRBD1 (6 bases). Trimming took 3 bases from V and 0 from J, leaving 10 bases between them. This CDR3 spans 14 amino acids. The germline V gene encodes CDR1 GTSNPN and CDR2 SVGIG (reference sequence). The CDR3 DNA sequence: TGTGCCTGGAGGAAGGGGGTTAGCACAGATACGCAGTATTTT. This sequence encodes CAWRKGVSTDTQYF.

The sample holds a few counts of this clone. The chain is built from TRBV6-5 and TRBJ1-6; D ambiguous. The germline V gene encodes CDR1 MNHEY and CDR2 SVGAGI. Trimming removed 6 bases from V and 1 base from J, with 10 bases in between. The CDR3 consists of 15 residues. CDR3 protein: CASRDLGSYNSPLHF. The CDR3 nucleotides are TGTGCCAGCAGGGATCTTGGGTCCTATAATTCACCCCTCCACTTT.

The gene calls are TRBV28 and TRBJ2-7; D may be TRBD2 (5 bases). This CDR3 region has 13 residues. Germline V gives CDR1 MDHEN, CDR2 SYDVKM. The V and J ends lost 4 bases and 7 bases respectively, with 14 bases between them. The DNA for the CDR3 is TGTGCCAGCAGTTCCGGGTCCTCGGGAGAGCAGTACTTC. It specifies CASSSGSSGEQYF.

J is TRBJ2-2 and V is TRBV5-1; the match to TRBD2 covers 8 bases. The CDR3 loop spans 16 amino acids. Germline V gene lookup returns CDR1 SGHRS and CDR2 YFSETQ. Trimming removed 3 bases from V and 6 bases from J; junction bases left unmatched: 10. The CDR3 is CASSSRTSSGAGELFF. In nucleotides, the CDR3 is TGCGCCAGCAGCTCGAGGACTAGCTCTGGTGCCGGGGAGCTGTTTTTT.

The chain employs TRBV7-2 and TRBJ2-1; 8 nucleotides align to TRBD2. J was trimmed by 8 bases and V by 5 bases; bases with no gene match: 8. The CDR3 runs 14 residues. Germline V gene lookup returns CDR1 SGHTA and CDR2 FQGNSA. CDR3 sequence reads: CASSLGHGRDEQFF. CDR3 sequence (DNA): TGTGCCAGCAGCCTGGGACACGGGAGGGATGAGCAGTTCTTC.

This rearrangement joins TRBV7-9 to TRBJ2-5; D may be TRBD1 or TRBD2 (5 bases each). The germline V gene encodes CDR1 SEHNR and CDR2 FQNEAQ (reference sequence). The ends were cut back, 8 bases at V and 3 bases at J, with 19 bases in the middle. The CDR3 covers 15 residues. The CDR3 region has the DNA TGTGCCAGCGTCGGGACGGGTTATACGAAAGAGACCCAGTACTTC. Translation: CASVGTGYTKETQYF.

This chain joins TRBV5-5 and TRBJ1-1; D is ambiguous. Germline V lookup: CDR1 SGHKS, CDR2 YYEKEE (reference sequence). V lost 0 bases to trimming and J lost 1 base, with 10 bases between them. The CDR3 has 15 amino acids. The CDR3 DNA follows: TGTGCCAGCAGCTTGGGCCCGGACCGGAACACTGAAGCTTTCTTT. Amino acids: CASSLGPDRNTEAFF.

The rearrangement links TRBV9 to TRBJ2-7; possible D gene TRBD1, 6 bases. V was cut by 3 bases and J by 2 bases, with 12 bases left in between. The CDR3 extends over 14 amino acids. Germline CDR1 SGDLS, CDR2 YYNGEE. CDR3 DNA: TGTGCCAGCAGCGCAACAGGGATGGCCTACGAGCAGTACTTC. This codes for CASSATGMAYEQYF.

The rearrangement links TRBV18 to TRBJ2-1; D unresolved. The germline V gene encodes CDR1 KGHSH and CDR2 LQKENI. V lost 0 bases, J lost 10 bases, and 13 bases lay in between. The CDR3 covers 14 residues. The DNA of the CDR3 is TGTGCCAGCTCACCACCTTATCTCTCCTCGGAGCAGTTCTTC. Its translation: CASSPPYLSSEQFF.